These T cell receptor beta chains were read from a single sample in a study of cytomegalovirus exposure and HLA in healthy donors. The assay was immunoSEQ multiplex PCR, and TCRdb's table has in-frame clones only and misses some. There are some 130,000 clones in the sample; approximately 75% occur only once, and approximately 0.99% lies in the top ten. The sample taken for sequencing was PBMCs. Source of these receptors: a male donor in good health and CMV-seronegative. The CDR3 runs from the conserved cysteine through the conserved F or W. A D gene is named only where the DNA matches it firmly. Clone size is stated in some rows and not others, as once, few, many or a class when expanded.

abundance,j_gene,v_gene,d_gene,CDR3aa,CDR3nt
.,TRBJ1-6,TRBV9,TRBD1,CASSVTGGGGRSYNSPLHF,TGTGCCAGCAGCGTGACAGGGGGAGGTGGTAGGTCCTATAATTCACCCCTCCACTTT
.,TRBJ2-1,TRBV27,TRBD2,CASRQLAGRQGEQFF,TGTGCCAGCCGTCAACTAGCGGGACGGCAAGGAGAGCAGTTCTTC
.,TRBJ2-3,TRBV2,TRBD2,CASSELGGPDTQYF,TGTGCCAGCAGTGAACTGGGAGGGCCAGATACGCAGTATTTT
.,TRBJ1-6,TRBV2,TRBD1,CASSYRQGYNSPLHF,TGTGCCAGCAGTTATAGACAGGGATATAATTCACCCCTCCACTTT
few,TRBJ1-1,TRBV13,TRBD1,CASSPGQGENTEAFF,TGTGCCAGCAGCCCCGGACAGGGGGAGAACACTGAAGCTTTCTTT
.,TRBJ2-6,TRBV11-2,TRBD1,CASSLSFGTGVAGANVLTF,TGTGCCAGCAGCTTATCATTTGGGACAGGGGTTGCTGGGGCCAACGTCCTGACTTTC
.,TRBJ2-7,TRBV4-3,TRBD1,CASSQGQGEVQYF,TGCGCCAGCAGCCAAGGACAGGGGGAAGTGCAGTACTTC
.,TRBJ1-6,TRBV2,.,CASREIEALNSPLHF,TGTGCCAGCAGAGAAATAGAGGCCTTAAATTCACCCCTCCACTTT
once,TRBJ2-5,TRBV29-1,.,CSASGTDFQETQYF,TGCAGCGCATCCGGGACTGATTTTCAAGAGACCCAGTACTTC
.,TRBJ1-5,TRBV11-2,.,CASSQQGSGQPQHF,TGTGCCAGCAGCCAGCAGGGGTCTGGTCAGCCCCAGCATTTT
few,TRBJ2-7,TRBV7-2,.,CASSLASDYEQYF,TGTGCCAGCAGCTTAGCCTCAGACTACGAGCAGTACTTC
.,TRBJ1-2,TRBV9,.,CASSVDLQGTNGYTF,TGTGCCAGCAGCGTAGACCTTCAGGGGACGAATGGCTACACCTTC
.,TRBJ1-2,TRBV30,TRBD1,CAWSPWDRENYGYTF,TGTGCCTGGAGCCCCTGGGACAGGGAAAACTATGGCTACACCTTC
.,TRBJ1-5,TRBV6-1,TRBD1,CASSGGQGKNQPQHF,TGTGCCAGCAGTGGGGGACAGGGGAAGAATCAGCCCCAGCATTTT
once,TRBJ2-2,TRBV9,.,CASSTTSYTGELFF,TGTGCCAGCAGCACCACCAGTTACACCGGGGAGCTGTTTTTT